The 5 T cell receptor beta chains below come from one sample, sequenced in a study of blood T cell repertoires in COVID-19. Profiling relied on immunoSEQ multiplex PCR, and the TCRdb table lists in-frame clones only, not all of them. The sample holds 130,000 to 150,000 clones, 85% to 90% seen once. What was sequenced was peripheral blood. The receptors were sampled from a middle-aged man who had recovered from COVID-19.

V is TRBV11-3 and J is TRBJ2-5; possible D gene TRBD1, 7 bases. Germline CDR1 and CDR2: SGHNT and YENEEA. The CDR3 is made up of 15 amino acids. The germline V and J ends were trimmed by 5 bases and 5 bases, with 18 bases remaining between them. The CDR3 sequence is CASSPRDRGGETQYF. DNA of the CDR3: TGTGCCAGCAGCCCAAGGGACAGAGGGGGGGAGACCCAGTACTTC.

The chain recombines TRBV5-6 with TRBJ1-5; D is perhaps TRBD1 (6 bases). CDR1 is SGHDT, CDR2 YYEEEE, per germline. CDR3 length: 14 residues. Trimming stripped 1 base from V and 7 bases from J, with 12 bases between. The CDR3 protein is CASSLRQGRQPQHF. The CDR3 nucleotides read TGTGCCAGCAGCTTGAGGCAGGGGAGACAGCCCCAGCATTTT.

CDR3 sequence reads: CASSQDQRQGALGELFF. CDR3 coding DNA: TGCGCCAGCAGCCAAGATCAGAGACAGGGGGCTCTCGGGGAGCTGTTTTTT. The J gene is TRBJ2-2, the V gene TRBV4-3; 10 nucleotides agree with TRBD1. Per germline, CDR1 LGHNA and CDR2 YSLEER. The CDR3 has 17 amino acids. The ends lost 0 bases at V and 7 bases at J; junction bases unmatched: 8.

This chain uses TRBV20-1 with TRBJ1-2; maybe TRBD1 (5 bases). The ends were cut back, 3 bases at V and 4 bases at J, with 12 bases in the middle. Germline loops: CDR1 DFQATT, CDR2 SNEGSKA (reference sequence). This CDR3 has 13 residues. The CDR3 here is CSASRREGYGYTF. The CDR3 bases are TGCAGTGCTAGTCGCAGGGAGGGCTATGGCTACACCTTC.

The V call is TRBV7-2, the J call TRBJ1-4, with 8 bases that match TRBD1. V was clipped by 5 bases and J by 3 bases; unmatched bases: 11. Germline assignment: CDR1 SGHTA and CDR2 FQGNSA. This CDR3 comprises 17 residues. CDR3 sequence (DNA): TGTGCCAGCAGCCGCACAGGGGGAAGAGGGGCTAATGAAAAACTGTTTTTT. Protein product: CASSRTGGRGANEKLFF. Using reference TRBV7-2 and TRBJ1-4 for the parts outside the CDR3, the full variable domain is GAGVSQSPSNKVTEKGKDVELRCDPISGHTALYWYRQSLGQGLEFLIYFQGNSAPDKSGLPSDRFSAERTGGSVSTLTIQRTQQEDSAVYLCASSRTGGRGANEKLFFGSGTQLSVL.